This TCR beta chain was captured in a study of siplizumab effects on memory and regulatory T cells. Study results and limitations: The study found naive T cells seemingly more diverse than memory cells and seemingly major alloresponse contributors. No assignable naive or memory phenotype existed for roughly 75-97% of proliferating CD4+ or CD8+ clones. In the presence of siplizumab, alloreactive sequences traceable to unstimulated CD4+ memory cells were significantly reduced.

About 10^5 TCR templates were measured in each sample. Assay used: immunoSEQ multiplex PCR; TCRdb lists only in-frame clones, some missing. The table shows some 75,000 clones, with 85% to 95% occurring only once. Trimming left V 7 bases short and J 0 bases short, with 9 bases between. Germline CDR1 reads MNHNS; CDR2 reads SASEGT. The length of the CDR3 is 13 residues. Worth noting for this clone: Its antigen is unidentified.

This receptor was obtained from a human donor in good health. The rearrangement uses TRBV6-1 and TRBJ1-1, with unresolved D. The sequencing input was CD8+ T cells sorted from blood. The CDR3 DNA is TGTGCCAGCATCCTGGGCCTGAACACTGAAGCTTTCTTT. The encoded protein is CASILGLNTEAFF.